This entry concerns a single TCR beta chain. Its target is not known. V was cut by 7 bases and J by 4 bases, with 8 bases left in between. The germline V gene encodes CDR1 LNHDA and CDR2 SQIVND (reference sequence). The CDR3 length is 12 residues. Oncomine TCR Beta short-read sequencing was applied to DNA from cultured CD4+ T cells. Cultured CD4+ T cells yielded the extracted genomic DNA. TCRdb passed the PCR reads through MiXCR, listing each CDR3 protein once. The data show roughly 10,000 distinct CDR3 sequences, with roughly 67% seen just once and 26% held by the top ten. Indicated treatment: roughly 10-day PBMC culture with coronavirus spike peptide pools or control peptides (ViraFEST assay). These data are taken from a study of vaccination and CD4 T cells after COVID-19. Across the whole study: Four females and six males made up the convalescents, with two Hispanic.

The sequencing sample was made of CD4+ T cells from blood, cultured in vitro. V and J are TRBV19 and TRBJ1-5; D not certain. The source is a human donor who had recovered from COVID-19. The CDR3 reads CASKSGNQPQHF. CDR3 nucleotides: TGTGCCAGTAAATCAGGAAATCAGCCCCAGCATTTT. Variable domain in full (rest from reference TRBV19 and TRBJ1-5): DGGITQSPKYLFRKEGQNVTLSCEQNLNHDAMYWYRQDPGQGLRLIYYSQIVNDFQKGDIAEGYSVSREKKESFPLTVTSAQKNPTAFYLCASKSGNQPQHFGDGTRLSIL.